Following are 9 T cell receptor beta chains from one sample sequenced in a study of blood T cell repertoires in COVID-19 (dated by TCRdb to the early 2020s). Libraries were constructed by the immunoSEQ multiplex PCR assay. TCRdb holds this immuneACCESS table with in-frame rearrangements only. Some clones are missing; in checked studies, unresolved V genes explain under half, and the rest has no known cause. The sample profile shows about 430,000 clones; approximately 90% of them were found once. Of the sample, about 1.1% is held by the ten largest clones. The sequencing sample was made of PBMCs or T cells enriched from blood (not recorded which). The receptor source for this set is a man aged 30 to 45 who had recovered from COVID-19.

The chain links TRBV29-1 to TRBJ1-2, with TRBD1 identical over 7 bases. Germline CDR1 reads SQVTM; CDR2 reads ANQGSEA. J was trimmed by 4 bases and V by 3 bases; bases with no gene match: 2. The CDR3 has 12 amino acids. The CDR3 sequence: CSVEGTVYGYTF. As DNA, the CDR3 is TGCAGCGTTGAGGGGACAGTCTATGGCTACACCTTC.

The chain employs TRBV11-2 and TRBJ2-1; no clear D. CDR1 and CDR2 (germline): SGHAT, FQNNGV. V lost 5 bases to trimming and J lost 7 bases, with 18 bases between them. The CDR3 length is 15 residues. The CDR3 sequence: CASSPSRYYGNEQFF. In nucleotides, the CDR3 is TGTGCCAGCAGCCCAAGTCGGTACTATGGAAATGAGCAGTTCTTC.

This chain uses TRBV19 with TRBJ2-1, with 9 bases aligning to TRBD1. V shed 5 bases, J shed 2 bases, and the junction held 4 bases outside the gene matches. The CDR3 contains 15 residues. Germline CDR1 reads LNHDA; CDR2 reads SQIVND (reference sequence). The CDR3 region is CASSSGQGPYNEQFF. CDR3 in DNA: TGTGCCAGTAGTTCAGGACAGGGGCCCTACAATGAGCAGTTCTTC.

In the case of this clone: Distinct nucleotide sequences in the sample also encode this CDR3. This rearrangement joins TRBV20-1 to TRBJ1-1, with D possibly TRBD1 on 5 matching bases. The V end lost 3 bases, the J end lost 0 bases, and 8 bases lay between the germline ends. The CDR3 is 13 amino acids. Germline V gene lookup returns CDR1 DFQATT and CDR2 SNEGSKA (reference sequence). The CDR3 sequence: CSASQGLNTEAFF. In DNA, the CDR3 is TGCAGTGCTAGTCAGGGCCTGAACACTGAAGCTTTCTTT.

As concerns this clone: The sample has other DNA sequences that encode this CDR3 too. The gene calls are TRBV5-1 and TRBJ1-6; TRBD1 matches 8 bases. Trimming removed 1 base from V and 7 bases from J; junction bases left unmatched: 1. The CDR3 consists of 14 residues. The germline gives CDR1 SGHRS, CDR2 YFSETQ. The CDR3 loop reads CASSLQGANSPLHF. Written as DNA, the CDR3 is TGCGCCAGCAGCTTGCAGGGGGCGAATTCACCCCTCCACTTT.

The chain couples TRBV3-1 (or the pseudogene TRBV3-2) to TRBJ1-2; D is uncertain. The V gene lost 7 bases and the J gene lost 4 bases, with 16 bases spanning the gap. CDR3 length: 14 amino acids. CDR1 is LGHDT and CDR2 is YNNKEL in the germline V gene (reference sequence). The CDR3 loop is CASTPKGRLYGYTF. DNA for the CDR3: TGTGCCAGCACCCCAAAAGGCAGGCTCTATGGCTACACCTTC.

The V gene is TRBV18, the J gene TRBJ1-2, with D possibly matching TRBD1 (6 bases). The CDR3 length is 15 residues. Germline CDR1 reads KGHSH; CDR2 reads LQKENI. Trimming removed 2 bases from V and 0 bases from J, with 10 bases in between. In nucleotides, the CDR3 is TGTGCCAGCTCACCAGTCCGGACAGCTAACTATGGCTACACCTTC. Translation gives CASSPVRTANYGYTF.

V and J are TRBV11-2 and TRBJ2-1; D not certain. The V and J ends lost 4 bases and 8 bases respectively, with 9 bases between them. In germline, CDR1 is SGHAT, CDR2 FQNNGV. This CDR3 has 12 residues. CDR3 nucleotide sequence: TGTGCCAGCAGCTCCGCTCGGGATGAGCAGTTCTTC. It specifies CASSSARDEQFF.

The rearrangement joins TRBV6-5 to TRBJ2-5, with 12 bases matching TRBD2. The CDR3 runs to 13 residues. Germline CDR1 and CDR2: MNHEY and SVGAGI. V lost 11 bases to trimming and J lost 5 bases; unmatched junction nucleotides: 6. CDR3 nucleotides: TGTGCCTCTAGACTAGCGGGAGAGGAGACCCAGTACTTC. Protein: CASRLAGEETQYF.